Below are 20 T cell receptor beta chains sequenced from a single sample in a study of cytomegalovirus exposure and HLA in healthy donors. The PCR had 60 Vbeta and 13 Jbeta primers. This table comes from immunoSEQ multiplex PCR, and its TCRdb copy is limited to in-frame clones, with some not included. The table includes under 200,000 clones, approximately 84% detected once. The sequenced sample was PBMCs. All receptors come from a boy aged 2 to 9 in good health and CMV-seronegative.

This clone has just one count. This sequence joins TRBV13 and TRBJ2-1; TRBD2 matches at 9 bases. The CDR3 contains 15 residues. J lost 6 bases, V lost 3 bases, and 6 bases had no gene match. Per germline, CDR1 PRHDT and CDR2 FYEKMQ (reference sequence). The CDR3 sequence is CASSLGGGALNEQFF. The CDR3 DNA is TGTGCCAGCAGCTTGGGCGGGGGGGCCCTCAATGAGCAGTTCTTC.

The chain uses TRBV11-3 and TRBJ2-1; 15 bases agree with TRBD2. Germline loops: CDR1 SGHNT, CDR2 YENEEA. V trimming: 5 bases; J trimming: 7 bases; junction bases outside the gene matches: 3. This CDR3 region has 15 residues. CDR3 sequence reads: CASSMGLAGGNEQFF. The DNA for the CDR3 is TGTGCCAGCAGCATGGGACTAGCGGGAGGTAATGAGCAGTTCTTC.

This chain uses TRBV4-1 with TRBJ2-3; TRBD1 might be the D (6 bases). Trimming pared 4 bases from V and 2 bases from J, leaving 13 bases between. This CDR3 contains 15 residues. Germline lookup yields CDR1 MGHRA and CDR2 YSYEKL. CDR3 residues: CASSPWGRYTDTQYF. CDR3 nucleotides: TGCGCCAGCAGCCCCTGGGGGCGGTACACAGATACGCAGTATTTT.

V is TRBV7-3 and J is TRBJ2-3; D is possibly TRBD2 (6 bases). Germline CDR1 reads SGHTA; CDR2 reads FQGTGA. The CDR3 consists of 15 residues. V lost 6 bases, J lost 4 bases, and 17 bases lay in between. The CDR3 DNA is TGTGCCAGCAGTCGCGCGACGGGAGTGTCAGATACGCAGTATTTT. This gives the protein CASSRATGVSDTQYF.

The rearrangement joins TRBV2 to TRBJ2-1, with D perhaps matching TRBD2 (6 bases). The CDR3 length is 12 residues. Germline-derived CDR1 and CDR2 are SNHLY and FYNNEI. V was trimmed by 4 bases and J by 15 bases, leaving 16 bases between them. CDR3 amino acids: CASSGLGGSGFF. The DNA for the CDR3 is TGTGCCAGCAGTGGACTAGGAGGGTCAGGGTTCTTC.

This rearrangement joins TRBV20-1 to TRBJ2-3, with unresolved D. The germline CDR1 and CDR2 sequences are DFQATT and SNEGSKA (reference sequence). Trimming removed 1 base at V and 14 bases at J, with 10 bases between. The CDR3 contains 10 residues. The CDR3 bases are TGCAGTGCTAGAGGGCCCTCCGCGTATTTT. Protein sequence: CSARGPSAYF.

The chain recombines TRBV9 with TRBJ2-7; 8 nucleotides match TRBD1. The J segment lost 2 bases and the V segment lost 4 bases, leaving 2 bases of the junction unmatched. The CDR3 length is 13 residues. Germline-derived CDR1 and CDR2 are SGDLS and YYNGEE. The CDR3 sequence: CASSPDRAYEQYF. CDR3 nucleotide sequence: TGTGCCAGCAGCCCGGACAGGGCCTACGAGCAGTACTTC.

This chain connects TRBV10-3 to TRBJ1-1; D call uncertain. The CDR3 contains 14 residues. Germline CDR1 and CDR2: ENHRY and SYGVKD. The V end was cut by 6 bases, the J end by 3 bases, with 14 bases between. In DNA, the CDR3 is TGTGCCATCAGGCCGCTCGGCGAGGACACTGAAGCTTTCTTT. This encodes CAIRPLGEDTEAFF.

The chain employs TRBV15 and TRBJ2-5, with 8 bases fitting TRBD1. Germline V lookup: CDR1 LNHNV, CDR2 YYDKDF (reference sequence). The CDR3 is 17 residues long. Trimming took 1 base from V and 0 from J; bases not matched to a gene: 7. The CDR3 region has the DNA TGTGCCACCAGCAGAGTGGCGCGACAGGGGTACCAAGAGACCCAGTACTTC. It encodes CATSRVARQGYQETQYF. Variable domain in full (rest from reference TRBV15 and TRBJ2-5): DAMVIQNPRYQVTQFGKPVTLSCSQTLNHNVMYWYQQKSSQAPKLLFHYYDKDFNNEADTPDNFQSRRPNTSFCFLDIRSPGLGDTAMYLCATSRVARQGYQETQYFGPGTRLLVL.

The chain recombines TRBV5-1 with TRBJ1-1; 9 bases align to TRBD1. Losses at the gene ends were 5 bases for V and 4 bases for J; bases not matched to a gene: 12. CDR1 and CDR2 from the germline V gene are SGHRS and YFSETQ. This CDR3 comprises 16 residues. The CDR3 nucleotides read TGCGCCAGCAGTCCCGGACAGGGGCGGCGAGTCACTGAAGCTTTCTTT. Its translation is CASSPGQGRRVTEAFF. Together with reference TRBV5-1 and TRBJ1-1, the CDR3 gives the full variable domain: KAGVTQTPRYLIKTRGQQVTLSCSPISGHRSVSWYQQTPGQGLQFLFEYFSETQRNKGNFPGRFSGRQFSNSRSEMNVSTLELGDSALYLCASSPGQGRRVTEAFFGQGTRLTVV.

The chain has TRBV5-1 and TRBJ2-1; 7 bases line up with TRBD2. The CDR3 is made up of 16 amino acids. With V trimmed by 0 bases and J by 3 bases, 6 bases remained unmatched. CDR1 is SGHRS and CDR2 is YFSETQ in the germline V gene. CDR3 amino acids: CASSLASRGDYNEQFF. CDR3 bases: TGCGCCAGCAGCTTGGCCAGCCGGGGGGACTACAATGAGCAGTTCTTC.

The chain joins TRBV7-2 to TRBJ2-5; 12 bases match TRBD2. The J call may be incorrect, as the DNA end agrees better with TRBJ2-7. This CDR3 has 17 residues. The V gene's germline CDR1 is SGHTA and CDR2 FQGNSA. The CDR3 sequence is CASSFRTSGATPYEQYF. The CDR3 nucleotides read TGTGCCAGCAGCTTCAGGACTAGCGGGGCGACCCCCTACGAGCAGTACTTC.

The chain uses TRBV5-1 and TRBJ2-5; D possibly corresponds to TRBD1 (6 bases). CDR3 length equals 13 residues. In germline, CDR1 is SGHRS, CDR2 YFSETQ. V gave up 2 bases and J gave up 3 bases, with 8 bases separating them. The chain's CDR3 is CASSFRTEETQYF. CDR3 sequence (DNA): TGCGCCAGCAGCTTCCGGACAGAAGAGACCCAGTACTTC.

The chain recombines TRBV9 with TRBJ1-4; no clear D. The CDR3 length is 16 residues. Per germline, CDR1 SGDLS and CDR2 YYNGEE. V shed 5 bases and J shed 7 bases, with 21 bases lying between them. The CDR3 protein is CASRNGRRSVGEKLFF. CDR3 DNA sequence: TGTGCCAGCAGGAACGGCAGGAGGAGCGTCGGTGAAAAACTGTTTTTT.

The V gene is TRBV5-6, the J gene TRBJ1-2; D is perhaps TRBD1 (6 bases). Per the germline V gene, CDR1 is SGHDT and CDR2 is YYEEEE. The CDR3 extends over 14 amino acids. With 0 bases removed from V and 7 bases from J, the gap between germline ends came to 13 bases. The CDR3 DNA is TGTGCCAGCAGCTTGGGATCGGCAGGGGTTGGCTACACCTTC. Protein product: CASSLGSAGVGYTF.

The chain joins TRBV11-2 to TRBJ2-7; 9 nucleotides align to TRBD2. V lost 7 bases to trimming and J lost 2 bases; unmatched junction nucleotides: 12. Germline assignment: CDR1 SGHAT and CDR2 FQNNGV. CDR3 length: 16 residues. The CDR3 DNA reads as TGTGCCAGCACCCGTATGCTCGGACTAGCGCCCTACGAGCAGTACTTC. This translates into CASTRMLGLAPYEQYF.

This chain uses TRBV6-1 with TRBJ2-1, with 9 bases lining up with TRBD2. The CDR3 is 15 amino acids. The V gene end was trimmed by 6 bases and the J gene end by 4 bases; junction bases not matched to a gene: 7. Germline V lookup: CDR1 MNHNS, CDR2 SASEGT. DNA for the CDR3: TGTGCCAGCAGCCATAGCGGGAGTCCGTACAATGAGCAGTTCTTC. It is translated as CASSHSGSPYNEQFF.

The V call is TRBV6-1, the J call TRBJ2-3; 8 bases match TRBD1. The CDR3 is 16 amino acids. The germline CDR1 and CDR2 sequences are MNHNS and SASEGT. V shed 4 bases, J shed 3 bases, and the junction held 9 bases outside the gene matches. DNA for the CDR3: TGTGCCAGCAGTGGAAAACAGGGGGAAGCTACAGATACGCAGTATTTT. Protein product: CASSGKQGEATDTQYF.

V gene TRBV14 combines with J gene TRBJ2-7; 9 bases line up with TRBD1. This CDR3 has 17 amino acids. The ends lost 4 bases at V and 5 bases at J; junction bases unmatched: 15. The germline CDR1 and CDR2 sequences are SGHDN and FVKESK. This CDR3 is CASSLRQGEGLDNEQYF. The CDR3 DNA is TGTGCCAGCAGCCTAAGACAGGGGGAAGGTCTCGACAACGAGCAGTACTTC. The full variable domain, with the rest looked up from reference TRBV14 and TRBJ2-7, is EAGVTQFPSHSVIEKGQTVTLRCDPISGHDNLYWYRRVMGKEIKFLLHFVKESKQDESGMPNNRFLAERTGGTYSTLKVQPAELEDSGVYFCASSLRQGEGLDNEQYFGPGTRLTVT.

The V and J genes are TRBV7-9 and TRBJ2-5; possibly TRBD2 for D (6 bases). There are 15 residues in the CDR3. CDR1 SEHNR and CDR2 FQNEAQ come from the germline V gene (reference sequence). The V and J ends lost 0 bases and 3 bases respectively, with 11 bases between them. CDR3 loop: CASSLAPEGEETQYF. The CDR3 DNA reads TGTGCCAGCAGCTTAGCGCCGGAGGGAGAAGAGACCCAGTACTTC.